The 31 T cell receptor beta chains below were found in one sample sequenced in a study of blood T cell repertoires in COVID-19. Clones were read by immunoSEQ multiplex PCR, and TCRdb kept only the in-frame ones, dropping some. The sample holds roughly 410,000 clones, 89% seen once. Sample: peripheral blood. The receptors were gathered from a woman in her forties with COVID-19, enrolled during active disease.

V and J are TRBV6-5 and TRBJ2-7, with D perhaps TRBD2 (7 bases). This CDR3 is 13 amino acids long. Germline V gene data show CDR1 as MNHEY and CDR2 as SVGAGI. Between the trimmed V and J ends, which lost 11 bases and 0 bases, there was a span of 14 bases. The CDR3 sequence is CAVGEGGSYEQYF. The CDR3 region has the DNA TGTGCCGTTGGGGAGGGGGGCTCCTACGAGCAGTACTTC.

The rearrangement links TRBV6-2 or TRBV6-3 to TRBJ2-7, with D possibly matching TRBD1 (6 bases). V lost 5 bases to trimming and J lost 5 bases, with 22 bases between them. Germline lookup yields CDR1 MNHEY and CDR2 SVGEGT. The CDR3 has 16 residues. The CDR3 protein is CASSQPRTRGVHEQYF. Here the CDR3 DNA reads TGTGCCAGCAGTCAGCCCCGGACCAGGGGTGTCCACGAGCAGTACTTC.

This clone turned up a few times. The V call is TRBV9, the J call TRBJ1-2; 8 positions match TRBD1. This CDR3 contains 15 residues. V trimming: 4 bases; J trimming: 8 bases; junction bases outside the gene matches: 13. Germline V CDR1 and CDR2: SGDLS, YYNGEE. CDR3 in amino acids: CASSPRTGHPSGYTF. CDR3 nucleotide sequence: TGTGCCAGCAGCCCCCGGACAGGGCATCCGTCGGGCTACACCTTC.

This chain joins TRBV3-1 (or the pseudogene TRBV3-2) and TRBJ1-6, with 9 nucleotides matching TRBD1. The CDR3 has 17 amino acids. Germline lookup yields CDR1 LGHDT and CDR2 YNNKEL (reference sequence). Trimming removed 1 base from V and 8 bases from J; junction bases left unmatched: 9. For the CDR3, the DNA is TGTGCCAGCAGCCAAGCCCGTTGGGGACAGGGTGATTCACCCCTCCACTTT. It encodes CASSQARWGQGDSPLHF.

This clone was observed a handful of times. V is TRBV11-1 and J is TRBJ2-7; D perhaps matches TRBD2 (6 bases). This CDR3 region has 13 residues. Trimming shortened V by 4 bases and J by 5 bases, and 12 bases separated the two germline ends. Germline V gene lookup returns CDR1 SGHAT and CDR2 FQDESV (reference sequence). For the CDR3, the DNA is TGTGCCAGCAGCTCCCGGGAGTGGAACGAGCAGTACTTC. Its protein is CASSSREWNEQYF.

The chain combines TRBV7-2 with TRBJ1-1; D may be TRBD1 (6 bases). The CDR3 has 15 amino acids. V lost 4 bases and J 6 bases, leaving 18 bases between the germline ends. The V gene's germline CDR1 is SGHTA and CDR2 FQGNSA. CDR3 sequence (DNA): TGTGCCAGCAGCTCCAGGACAGCAGGTGAGGCTGAAGCTTTCTTT. Its translation: CASSSRTAGEAEAFF.

With respect to this clone: The same CDR3 can be traced to other DNA sequences in this sample. The rearrangement joins TRBV5-1 to TRBJ2-1, with a tentative D call TRBD1 (6 bases). The CDR3 extends over 14 amino acids. V was pared by 0 bases and J by 3 bases, with 7 bases between. Germline V gene data show CDR1 as SGHRS and CDR2 as YFSETQ. The CDR3 nucleotides are TGCGCCAGCAGCTTGGCCAGGGGCTACAATGAGCAGTTCTTC. This encodes CASSLARGYNEQFF.

The V gene is TRBV25-1, the J gene TRBJ1-2, with TRBD1 matching 10 bases. The CDR3 has 13 residues. Germline CDR1 is MGHDK and CDR2 is SYGVNS. V lost 4 bases, J lost 6 bases, and 2 bases stayed unmatched. CDR3 amino acids: CASSAGTGDGYTF. The CDR3 nucleotides read TGTGCCAGCAGTGCTGGGACAGGGGATGGCTACACCTTC.

V and J are TRBV18 and TRBJ1-1, with a weak D call TRBD1 (5 bases). Germline CDR1 reads KGHSH; CDR2 reads LQKENI. The germline V and J ends were trimmed by 0 bases and 2 bases, with 16 bases remaining between them. The CDR3 has 17 amino acids. CDR3 sequence reads: CASSPPGGMRVNTEAFF. The CDR3 coding sequence is TGTGCCAGCTCACCACCCGGGGGAATGAGAGTAAACACTGAAGCTTTCTTT. The entire variable domain, with the rest obtained from reference TRBV18 and TRBJ1-1, is as follows: NAGVMQNPRHLVRRRGQEARLRCSPMKGHSHVYWYRQLPEEGLKFMVYLQKENIIDESGMPKERFSAEFPKEGPSILRIQQVVRGDSAAYFCASSPPGGMRVNTEAFFGQGTRLTVV.

This chain connects TRBV25-1 to TRBJ2-4, with a weak D call TRBD1 (6 bases). Looked up from germline, CDR1 is MGHDK and CDR2 is SYGVNS. V was pared by 5 bases and J by 2 bases, with 13 bases between. The CDR3 spans 15 residues. The CDR3 nucleotides are TGTGCCAGCAGTTTTTCCCAGGGGACCAAAAACATTCAGTACTTC. Protein sequence: CASSFSQGTKNIQYF. Full variable domain (rest looked up from reference TRBV25-1 and TRBJ2-4): EADIYQTPRYLVIGTGKKITLECSQTMGHDKMYWYQQDPGMELHLIHYSYGVNSTEKGDLSSESTVSRIRTEHFPLTLESARPSHTSQYLCASSFSQGTKNIQYFGAGTRLSVL.

This sequence joins TRBV11-3 and TRBJ2-1; maybe TRBD2 (7 bases). Trimming pared 3 bases from V and 6 bases from J, leaving 24 bases between. CDR1 and CDR2 (germline): SGHNT, YENEEA. The CDR3 is made up of 18 amino acids. Here the CDR3 DNA reads TGTGCCAGCAGCTTTTCAGCTAGCGGTTCATTAGGGGGCAATGAGCAGTTCTTC. Protein product: CASSFSASGSLGGNEQFF.

Only a few counts were recorded for this clone. The rearrangement uses TRBV21-1 and TRBJ2-5; the table's D call, TRBD1, was not checked against the DNA. TRBV21-1 is recorded as a pseudogene. The CDR3 runs 19 residues. The CDR3 reads CASSKDRQGRKGGQETQYF. In DNA, the CDR3 is TGTGCCAGCAGCAAGGATCGACAGGGGAGGAAGGGTGGCCAAGAGACCCAGTACTTC.

The chain links TRBV30 to TRBJ2-2, with 7 bases that match TRBD2. V dropped 0 bases and J dropped 2; count of bases not matched to a gene: 3. This CDR3 region has 15 residues. The germline V gene encodes CDR1 GTSNPN and CDR2 SVGIG (reference sequence). The CDR3: CAWSVQRGNTGELFF. CDR3 sequence (DNA): TGTGCCTGGAGTGTCCAGCGGGGTAACACCGGGGAGCTGTTTTTT.

V is TRBV27 and J is TRBJ2-7; 7 bases align to TRBD1. The V and J ends lost 7 bases and 5 bases, in that order; junction bases with no gene match: 5. CDR1 and CDR2 from the germline V gene are MNHEY and SMNVEV (reference sequence). The CDR3 loop spans 12 amino acids. The CDR3 sequence is CASKNRGNEQYF. The CDR3 bases are TGTGCCAGCAAAAACAGGGGAAACGAGCAGTACTTC.

CDR3 sequence (DNA): TGCAGCGTGGAGGGGGGGCAGTTTTTGAGCGCTTTCTTT. Its translation: CSVEGGQFLSAFF. The rearrangement links TRBV29-1 to TRBJ1-1; possible D gene TRBD1, 6 bases. Germline-derived CDR1 and CDR2 are SQVTM and ANQGSEA. This CDR3 is 13 amino acids long. Trimming cost V 6 bases and J 11 bases, with 22 bases left between them. Using reference TRBV29-1 and TRBJ1-1 for the parts outside the CDR3, the full variable domain is SAVISQKPSRDICQRGTSLTIQCQVDSQVTMMFWYRQQPGQSLTLIATANQGSEATYESGFVIDKFPISRPNLTFSTLTVSNMSPEDSSIYLCSVEGGQFLSAFFGQGTRLTVV.

The chain carries TRBV6-2 or TRBV6-3 and TRBJ1-5; D gene ambiguous. Between the trimmed V and J ends, which lost 3 bases and 3 bases, there was a span of 12 bases. The CDR3 covers 15 residues. Germline V gene data show CDR1 as MNHEY and CDR2 as SVGEGT. The CDR3 region is CASSYDTGLNQPQHF. CDR3 DNA: TGTGCCAGCAGTTATGATACTGGGCTCAATCAGCCCCAGCATTTT.

V usage is TRBV7-2 and J usage is TRBJ1-2; no clear D. Trimming pared 3 bases from V and 7 bases from J, leaving 12 bases between. The CDR3 has 13 residues. In germline, CDR1 is SGHTA, CDR2 FQGNSA. The CDR3 region has the DNA TGTGCCAGCAGCTTGCTTTACCCCGGTGGCTACACCTTC. Encoded protein: CASSLLYPGGYTF.

The chain uses TRBV4-2 and TRBJ2-1; 10 nucleotides match TRBD2. Looked up from germline, CDR1 is LGHNA and CDR2 is YNFKEQ. Unmatched junction bases numbered 11, after V lost 1 base and J lost 2 bases. The CDR3 has 19 residues. The CDR3 protein is CASSQARAGGPSAYNEQFF. As DNA, the CDR3 is TGTGCCAGCAGCCAAGCCCGAGCGGGGGGGCCGAGCGCCTACAATGAGCAGTTCTTC.

The chain couples TRBV5-1 to TRBJ1-1; D is ambiguous. The CDR3 is made up of 15 amino acids. Germline loops: CDR1 SGHRS, CDR2 YFSETQ. Trimming cost V 5 bases and J 1 base, with 15 bases left between them. The CDR3 region is CASSLHLSGNTEAFF. The CDR3 coding sequence is TGCGCCAGCAGTTTACACCTATCAGGGAACACTGAAGCTTTCTTT. Filled out from reference TRBV5-1 and TRBJ1-1, the complete variable domain reads KAGVTQTPRYLIKTRGQQVTLSCSPISGHRSVSWYQQTPGQGLQFLFEYFSETQRNKGNFPGRFSGRQFSNSRSEMNVSTLELGDSALYLCASSLHLSGNTEAFFGQGTRLTVV.

V and J are TRBV3-1 (or the pseudogene TRBV3-2) and TRBJ1-5; 11 bases match TRBD1. Germline lookup yields CDR1 LGHDT and CDR2 YNNKEL (reference sequence). Trimming cost V 3 bases and J 5 bases; bases outside gene matches: 3. The CDR3 is made up of 15 amino acids. In DNA, the CDR3 is TGTGCCAGCAGCCACTCGGGACAGGGGGATCAGCCCCAGCATTTT. This encodes CASSHSGQGDQPQHF.

The chain combines TRBV7-8 with TRBJ2-2; 9 bases agree with TRBD2. With 5 bases clipped from V and 4 bases from J, the junction kept 8 bases outside the gene matches. CDR3 length: 16 residues. Per the germline V gene, CDR1 is SGHVS and CDR2 is FQNEAQ. CDR3 DNA: TGTGCCAGCAGCCCGCGGGGGGGAAGGGGCACCGGGGAGCTGTTTTTT. Translating gives CASSPRGGRGTGELFF.

The chain is built from TRBV5-5 and TRBJ1-5; 8 bases are a match to TRBD1. Germline lookup yields CDR1 SGHKS and CDR2 YYEKEE (reference sequence). The V and J ends lost 0 bases and 7 bases, in that order; junction bases with no gene match: 12. The CDR3 has 17 amino acids. This CDR3 is CASSLVAQGARGQPQHF. CDR3 nucleotide sequence: TGTGCCAGCAGCTTGGTTGCCCAGGGGGCACGGGGGCAGCCCCAGCATTTT.

This sequence joins TRBV5-5 and TRBJ1-6; D is uncertain. The germline CDR1 and CDR2 sequences are SGHKS and YYEKEE (reference sequence). The CDR3 sequence is 14 residues long. V lost 9 bases and J 8 bases, leaving 18 bases between the germline ends. CDR3 amino acids: CATRPELADSPLHF. In DNA form, the CDR3 reads TGTGCCACCCGGCCGGAGTTGGCCGATTCACCCCTCCACTTT.

This clone was observed a few times. The V gene is TRBV12-3 or TRBV12-4, the J gene TRBJ2-3; a weak D match, TRBD2 (5 bases). This CDR3 region has 13 residues. The CDR3 nucleotides read TGTGCGACGGCCCGAGGGAGCACAGATACGCAGTATTTT. Protein: CATARGSTDTQYF.

This sequence joins TRBV4-2 and TRBJ1-5; tentatively, D is TRBD1 (6 bases). Germline V gene data show CDR1 as LGHNA and CDR2 as YNFKEQ. The CDR3 length is 16 residues. V lost 1 base to trimming and J lost 6 bases, with 16 bases between them. The CDR3 sequence is CASSQASTGIGQPQHF. In nucleotides, the CDR3 is TGTGCCAGCAGCCAAGCTAGCACAGGGATCGGTCAGCCCCAGCATTTT.

The rearrangement links TRBV9 to TRBJ1-5; no clear D. Germline values: CDR1 SGDLS, CDR2 YYNGEE. This CDR3 contains 15 residues. Trimming stripped 4 bases from V and 2 bases from J, with 13 bases between. In nucleotides, the CDR3 is TGTGCCAGCAGCCCCCGGGGAAGTGGCAATCAGCCCCAGCATTTT. Translation gives CASSPRGSGNQPQHF.

V gene TRBV6-5 combines with J gene TRBJ1-5; the D gene is possibly TRBD1 (5 bases). The CDR3 is 14 residues long. V lost 7 bases and J lost 1, with 11 bases in between. Germline V gene data show CDR1 as MNHEY and CDR2 as SVGAGI. CDR3 protein: CASTSGGSNQPQHF. DNA of the CDR3: TGTGCCAGCACCTCGGGGGGGAGCAATCAGCCCCAGCATTTT.

The V call is TRBV28, the J call TRBJ2-6; 7 bases agree with TRBD2. Trimming took 6 bases from V and 2 from J; bases not matched to a gene: 10. Germline V CDR1 and CDR2: MDHEN, SYDVKM. The length of the CDR3 is 17 residues. Here the CDR3 DNA reads TGTGCCAGCAGGGCTACGGGGGGAAGGGCTGGGGCCAACGTCCTGACTTTC. Protein: CASRATGGRAGANVLTF.

This sequence joins TRBV14 and TRBJ1-1; no clear D. V was pared by 8 bases and J by 5 bases, with 12 bases between. Germline loops: CDR1 SGHDN, CDR2 FVKESK. This CDR3 region has 12 residues. The CDR3 DNA sequence: TGTGCCAGCGGGTGGAGTCTGACTGAAGCTTTCTTT. This gives the protein CASGWSLTEAFF.

This sequence joins TRBV6-4 and TRBJ1-5; D is undetermined. Germline V gene lookup returns CDR1 MRHNA and CDR2 SNTAGT. V was cut by 7 bases and J by 9 bases, with 22 bases left in between. The CDR3 spans 15 residues. For the CDR3, the DNA is TGTGCCAGCACTAACCGGGTCCCAAAACGACGGCCCCAGCATTTT. As protein: CASTNRVPKRRPQHF.

CDR3 sequence (DNA): TGTGCCAGCAGCCTCGACAGGGTCGGCACAGATACGCAGTATTTT. It specifies CASSLDRVGTDTQYF. The rearrangement uses TRBV7-9 and TRBJ2-3, with TRBD1 matching 7 bases. V was clipped by 5 bases and J by 1 base; unmatched bases: 6. The CDR3 has 15 residues. Germline V gene data show CDR1 as SEHNR and CDR2 as FQNEAQ (reference sequence).